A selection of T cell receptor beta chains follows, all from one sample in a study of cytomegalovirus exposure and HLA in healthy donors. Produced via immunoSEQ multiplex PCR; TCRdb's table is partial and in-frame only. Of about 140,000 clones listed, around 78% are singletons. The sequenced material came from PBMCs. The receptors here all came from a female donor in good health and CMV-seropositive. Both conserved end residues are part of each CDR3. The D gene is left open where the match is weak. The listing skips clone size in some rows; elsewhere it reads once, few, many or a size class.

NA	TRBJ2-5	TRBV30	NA	CAWSPGGLQETQYF	TGTGCCTGGAGCCCCGGAGGTCTGCAAGAGACCCAGTACTTC
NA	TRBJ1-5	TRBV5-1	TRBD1	CASSLAGAGGQPQHF	TGCGCCAGCAGCTTGGCAGGGGCAGGGGGTCAGCCCCAGCATTTT
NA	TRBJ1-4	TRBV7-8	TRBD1	CASSWDRWTDNEKLFF	TGTGCCAGCAGCTGGGACAGATGGACGGATAATGAAAAACTGTTTTTT
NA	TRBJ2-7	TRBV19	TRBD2	CASSIMASGSTTYEQYF	TGTGCCAGTAGTATCATGGCTAGCGGGAGTACTACCTACGAGCAGTACTTC
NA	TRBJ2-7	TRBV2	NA	CASSDTGGVYEQYF	TGTGCCAGCAGTGATACAGGGGGGGTCTACGAGCAGTACTTC
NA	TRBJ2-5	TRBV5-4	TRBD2	CASSRGTSGQETQYF	TGTGCCAGCAGCCGAGGAACTAGCGGCCAAGAGACCCAGTACTTC
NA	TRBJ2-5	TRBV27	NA	CASSPKDRRETQYF	TGTGCCAGCAGTCCGAAAGACAGAAGGGAGACCCAGTACTTC
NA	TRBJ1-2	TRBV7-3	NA	CASSLTSSSGYTF	TGTGCCAGCAGCTTAACTTCGTCGAGCGGCTACACCTTC
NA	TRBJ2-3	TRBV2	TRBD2	CASKWTSGVVDTQYF	TGTGCCAGCAAATGGACTAGCGGGGTTGTAGATACGCAGTATTTT
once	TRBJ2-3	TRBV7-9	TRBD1	CASSTGQGRTDTQYF	TGTGCCAGCAGCACGGGACAGGGGCGCACAGATACGCAGTATTTT
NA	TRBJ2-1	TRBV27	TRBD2	CASSAKGLAGVQRLGYNEQFF	TGTGCCAGCAGTGCAAAGGGACTAGCGGGAGTGCAACGGTTAGGCTACAATGAGCAGTTCTTC
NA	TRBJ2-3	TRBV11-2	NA	CASGAGTDTQYF	TGTGCCAGCGGAGCGGGCACAGATACGCAGTATTTT
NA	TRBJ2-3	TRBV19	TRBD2	CASSIGPGRADTQYF	TGTGCCAGTAGTATTGGTCCGGGGAGGGCAGATACGCAGTATTTT
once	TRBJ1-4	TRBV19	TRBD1	CASTDRQGALATNEKLFF	TGTGCCAGTACTGATCGACAGGGGGCCCTTGCAACTAATGAAAAACTGTTTTTT
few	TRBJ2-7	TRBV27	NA	CASSSQSGGESNF	TGTGCCAGCAGTTCCCAGTCGGGGGGCGAGTCGAACTTC
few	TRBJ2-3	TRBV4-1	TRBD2	CASSQIAGAADTQYF	TGCGCCAGCAGCCAAATAGCGGGAGCCGCAGATACGCAGTATTTT
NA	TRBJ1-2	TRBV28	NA	CASSTPRPEDGYTF	TGTGCCAGCAGTACACCCCGACCCGAGGATGGCTACACCTTC
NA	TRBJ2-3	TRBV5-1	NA	CASSLEEGTDTQYF	TGCGCCAGCAGCTTAGAGGAGGGAACAGATACGCAGTATTTT